This TCR beta chain appears in the sequencing data of a study of beta chain features in type 1 diabetes. About the research overall: The number of sorted cells examined across all samples was fewer than 110,000,000. Study-wide points: Type 1 diabetes patients had TCRB CDR3s that were shorter (moderately but significantly so) in all four CD4+ subsets. A potential influence of HLA type upon TCRB rearrangement remained unresolved herein. With patients and controls alike, PCR might favor shorter templates to an equal degree.

The germline gives CDR1 SGHVS, CDR2 FQNEAQ. This CDR3 has 14 amino acids. The V and J ends lost 5 bases and 7 bases, in that order; junction bases with no gene match: 7. As to this clone: What it binds is not known.

Expressed TCRB transcripts were sequenced, since all the RNA that had been isolated was reverse transcribed. The method was immunoSEQ multiplex PCR; TCRdb's version includes in-frame clones alone and lacks a portion of them. The table shows about 740,000 clones, with roughly 13% occurring only once. The clonotype comes from a man younger than 35 with type 1 diabetes. Sequenced: naive CD4+ T cells from blood. V gene TRBV7-8 combines with J gene TRBJ1-2, with TRBD1 matching 10 bases. CDR3 sequence (DNA): TGTGCCAGCAGCCTAGAAGGGACAGGGGTTGGCTACACCTTC. It yields the protein CASSLEGTGVGYTF.